This T cell receptor beta chain was retrieved from a study of cytomegalovirus exposure and HLA in healthy donors. Across the study: Among the 398 donors who were genotyped, 81% fell in the genetic ancestry cluster that is associated with self-reported Caucasian donors.

Study-wide results and limits: The likely origin of a cluster of highly shared sequence variants was a sequencing artifact.

Healthy bone marrow donors formed the donor group. 13 Jbeta primers and 60 Vbeta primers were used for the PCR. Profiled with immunoSEQ multiplex PCR; TCRdb holds only in-frame clones, not every one. Here the sample spans roughly 150,000 clones, 68% being singletons. Concerning this clone itself: The antigen is not known.

The source material was PBMCs. The sequence came from a man between 25 and 39 years old in good health and CMV-seropositive.

CDR3 protein: CASGRTGSKLDEQYF. The CDR3 DNA follows: TGTGCCAGCGGTAGGACAGGGAGCAAGCTCGACGAGCAGTACTTC. This chain joins TRBV9 and TRBJ2-7; 8 bases line up with TRBD1. This CDR3 has 15 residues. The J segment lost 5 bases and the V segment lost 7 bases, leaving 14 bases of the junction unmatched. Germline assignment: CDR1 SGDLS and CDR2 YYNGEE.